The TCR beta chain described here comes from a study of regulatory T cells in long-lasting Graves disease (dated by TCRdb to the early 2020s). Some background on the complete study: Antithyroid drugs had been taken for less than 3 months by newly diagnosed Graves' disease patients. Persistent Graves' disease patients were compared with newly diagnosed Graves' disease patients by peripheral blood TCR sequencing and RNA sequencing. The study was conducted in China and was registered as a clinical trial. A total of 33 samples underwent TCR sequencing, from roughly 13 patients with persistent Graves' disease and around 20 patients with newly diagnosed Graves' disease. The paper's findings and limits, for the study overall: The study examined only peripheral blood because the primary lesion, thyroid tissue, could not be accessed. Only the TCR beta chain was sequenced and analyzed. Preferential use of TRBV28, TRBJ1-2 and TRBJ2-5 was observed in persistent disease, whereas TRBV20-1 and TRBJ2-1 were favored in newly diagnosed disease. The authors acknowledged the small sample size as a limitation that may reduce accuracy. More public clonotypes were shared among persistent patients (fewer than 3,000) than among newly diagnosed patients (under 1,000). Persistent Graves' disease patients showed lower TCR Shannon entropy and fewer highly expanded clones than newly diagnosed patients, suggesting clonal expansion.

V and J are truncated by 3 bases and 5 bases respectively, leaving an intervening sequence of 19 bases. Per the germline V gene (reference sequence), MNHEY is the CDR1 and SMNVEV is the CDR2. The CDR3 goes from the cysteine to the phenylalanine over 16 residues. Only the CDR3 portion is preserved as DNA: 48 bases, with reading frame beginning at the first base. Explained via the paper, the time point label denotes: newly diagnosed GD, antithyroid drugs for less than 3 months. For both TCR sequencing and RNA sequencing, RNA was extracted from PBMCs in TRIzol. The diagnosis of Graves' disease was made according to American Thyroid Association guidelines. Patients were recruited from an endocrinology department in Xi'an, China. Each patient gave roughly 8.4 milliliters of peripheral blood, collected in an EDTA anticoagulant tube. Ficoll Paque Plus density gradient separation was used to isolate PBMCs, and no further T cell sorting was performed. An Agilent 2100 Bioanalyzer and agarose gel were used to assess RNA quality, and a NanoDrop 2000 was used to measure RNA concentration.

Notes on this clonotype: Its antigen is unknown. The record has no base qualities; no much larger clone is one base away.

The method was multiplex PCR. Data came from an Illumina HiSeq 4000. TCR beta libraries were built with iRepertoire HTBI primers and Arm-PCR amplification of CDR3 regions. PCR products were gel purified before sequencing. On the authors' methods: A total of some 60 TRBV and some 15 TRBJ segments were identified across samples and were used for gene usage analysis of CDR3 amino acid clonotypes. COPE and FqMerger were used to merge the filtered high-quality paired reads into contigs. Contigs were aligned with BLAST to IMGT TRBV, TRBD and TRBJ reference genes, and CDR3 was defined per IMGT. Clonotypes above 0.1% frequency were classified as highly expanded clones. Shannon entropy was used to measure repertoire diversity, and the Gini coefficient was used to measure V-J evenness. Public clonotypes were defined as clonotypes shared by more than one individual. TCRdb's own reprocessing of the public reads used fastp at Q25 and MiXCR and kept productive beta chains. Rows are combined by CDR3 protein, so each entry shows the most common genes and DNA. The V and J calls were not made by the authors but by TCRdb's processing. Present in this sample are hundreds of thousands of distinct CDR3 sequences, approximately 13% of which were seen just once. Of the sample, roughly a tenth is held by the ten largest clones.

This same sample was also part of a study on T cells in Graves' hyperthyroidism and ophthalmopathy. As that second study puts it: Stable Graves' hyperthyroidism was defined as the absence of progression to ophthalmopathy over 18 months of follow-up. Hyperthyroidism patients were aged 18 to 65 years and newly diagnosed, with disease duration of less than 2 months. Patients with uncontrolled infections, other autoimmune diseases, pregnancy or lactation were excluded. Diagnoses relied on clinical symptoms, serum thyroxine and TRAb, thyroid ultrasound and orbital computed tomography. A first-round RT-PCR of the TCR CDR3 used the HTBI primer set with the Qiagen OneStep RT-PCR kit. Most expanded thyroid clonotypes (frequency above 0.001) were also detected in blood, a finding suggesting that blood repertoires may reflect thyroid immune responses. A 13 V-J signature model separated ophthalmopathy from stable hyperthyroidism, with roughly 88% sensitivity and about 81% specificity in cross-validation and 80%/75% in testing. In validation, progression to ophthalmopathy was predicted by the model with 70.59% sensitivity and 72.22% specificity, a median of 6.5 months before onset. To identify distinguishing TCR V-J signatures, a discovery cohort of around 98 patients was used, comprising 43 with Graves' ophthalmopathy and some 60 with stable Graves' hyperthyroidism. Prospective prediction of ophthalmopathy was tested in an independent validation cohort consisting of 18 to 20 hyperthyroidism patients and some 17 patients who later progressed to ophthalmopathy. For training and testing, the 100 or so patients in the discovery cohort were randomly divided in a 7:3 ratio. The study also compared thyroid tissue and blood T-cell repertoires from about 6 Graves' hyperthyroidism patients. After sampling, hyperthyroidism patients received methimazole starting at 30 mg daily, and ophthalmopathy patients received high-dose intravenous methylprednisolone. A second multiplex PCR round built the libraries, followed by size selection and purification. Sequencing of the libraries was done on an Illumina HiSeq2000 using paired-end 100 bp reads. SOAPnuke was used to process the raw data, throwing out any read that contained adapters or uncalled bases, had a mean Phred below 15, or lacked an exact constant-primer or identifier match. High-quality paired reads were merged using COPE v1.2.5, and each unique nucleotide sequence was defined as a clonotype. Clonotypes were aligned to IMGT TRBV, TRBD and TRBJ reference segments using MiTCR v1.1. Analysis was restricted to V-J combinations with a frequency above 0.0001, which covered roughly 99% of repertoires. The TCS score was defined as F50 (clonal expansion) divided by E x V (chaos), with BLOSUM62-based TCRdist calculated between CDR3 peptides within each V-J. Welch's t-statistics and random forest reduced roughly 530 V-J features to around 14, which were used in a naive Bayes classifier (R e1071). No statistical method was used to fix the sample size in advance, and group allocation was not hidden from the investigators. The paper reports TCR Vbeta CDR3 sequencing of 140 or so peripheral blood samples: approximately 41 ophthalmopathy, fewer than 80 hyperthyroidism and approximately 17 progressor patients.

This receptor was identified in a man younger than 45 with Graves disease. Donor details come from another sample of the same person, matched by shared clones. The V and J segments used are TRBV27 and TRBJ1-2, and possibly TRBD1, on 5 matching bases. This material consisted of peripheral blood mononuclear cells (PBMCs), taken at new diagnosis, from a patient treated with antithyroid drugs. The CDR3 protein: CASSFTLPGPLYGYTF. The sequence in DNA is TGTGCCAGCAGTTTCACCCTACCGGGACCCCTTTATGGCTACACCTTC.